This TCR beta chain emerged from a study of blood T cells in healthy people across ages. Findings and caveats of the study: Roughly linear age-related decline in beta diversity appeared, significant by age 40.

This clonotype was seen ten or more times. The antigen is not known. This CDR3 region has 13 residues. The germline CDR1 and CDR2 sequences are DFQATT and SNEGSKA (reference sequence). Trimming cost V 4 bases and J 7 bases; bases outside gene matches: 8. Through a sample-barcoded 5' primer and a J-beta primer mix, a second PCR was run for roughly 7 to 11 cycles. TCRdb processed the 5' RACE reads anew with MiXCR; each CDR3 protein has one entry. The sample shows 1.5 million to 2 million distinct CDR3 sequences, approximately 30% of them seen only once. V usage is TRBV20-1 and J usage is TRBJ2-7; 9 bases match TRBD2. This receptor was taken from a woman younger than 45 in good health. What was sequenced was blood. The CDR3 reads CSATGLAKGEQYF. The DNA for the CDR3 is TGCAGTGCTACGGGACTAGCAAAGGGAGAGCAGTACTTC.